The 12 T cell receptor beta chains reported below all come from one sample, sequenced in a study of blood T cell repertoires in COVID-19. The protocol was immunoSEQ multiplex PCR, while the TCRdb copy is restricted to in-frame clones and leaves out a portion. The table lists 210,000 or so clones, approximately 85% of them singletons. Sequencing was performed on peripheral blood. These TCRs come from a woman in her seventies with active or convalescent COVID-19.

CDR3 in DNA: TGTGCCAGCAGCTCACGCCAGGGGGCGCGAGATACGCAGTATTTT. It translates to CASSSRQGARDTQYF. The gene calls are TRBV9 and TRBJ2-3, with TRBD1 identical over 8 bases. Germline CDR1 is SGDLS and CDR2 is YYNGEE. The CDR3 totals 15 residues. The trim removed 4 bases at V and 5 bases at J, leaving 9 bases unmatched. The full variable domain, with the rest looked up from reference TRBV9 and TRBJ2-3, is DSGVTQTPKHLITATGQRVTLRCSPRSGDLSVYWYQQSLDQGLQFLIQYYNGEERAKGNILERFSAQQFPDLHSELNLSSLELGDSALYFCASSSRQGARDTQYFGPGTRLTVL.

Here the CDR3 DNA reads TGTGCCTGGGGGCAAGCCACAGATACGCAGTATTTT. It translates to CAWGQATDTQYF. The chain combines TRBV30 with TRBJ2-3, with D hard to call. Germline lookup yields CDR1 GTSNPN and CDR2 SVGIG (reference sequence). CDR3 length: 12 residues. The V and J ends lost 5 bases and 2 bases respectively, with 8 bases between them. The whole variable domain, remainder taken from reference TRBV30 and TRBJ2-3, is SQTIHQWPATLVQPVGSPLSLECTVEGTSNPNLYWYRQAAGRGLQLLFYSVGIGQISSEVPQNLSASRPQDRQFILSSKKLLLSDSGFYLCAWGQATDTQYFGPGTRLTVL.

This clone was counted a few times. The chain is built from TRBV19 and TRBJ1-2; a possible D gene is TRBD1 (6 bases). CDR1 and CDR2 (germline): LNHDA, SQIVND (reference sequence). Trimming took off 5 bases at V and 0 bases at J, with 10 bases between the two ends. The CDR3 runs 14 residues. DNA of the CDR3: TGTGCCAGTAGTCTAGGGACAACTAACTATGGCTACACCTTC. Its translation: CASSLGTTNYGYTF.

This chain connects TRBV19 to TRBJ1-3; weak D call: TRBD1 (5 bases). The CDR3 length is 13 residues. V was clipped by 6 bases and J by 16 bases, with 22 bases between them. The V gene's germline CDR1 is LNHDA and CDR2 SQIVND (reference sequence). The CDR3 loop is CASRGGSMGMVYF. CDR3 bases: TGTGCCAGTAGGGGGGGGTCCATGGGTATGGTCTATTTT.

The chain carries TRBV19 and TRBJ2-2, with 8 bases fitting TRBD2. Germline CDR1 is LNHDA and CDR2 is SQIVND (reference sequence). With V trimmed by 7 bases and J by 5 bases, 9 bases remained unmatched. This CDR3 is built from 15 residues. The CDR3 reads CASKGTSVGTGELFF. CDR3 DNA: TGTGCCAGTAAGGGGACTAGTGTCGGGACCGGGGAGCTGTTTTTT.

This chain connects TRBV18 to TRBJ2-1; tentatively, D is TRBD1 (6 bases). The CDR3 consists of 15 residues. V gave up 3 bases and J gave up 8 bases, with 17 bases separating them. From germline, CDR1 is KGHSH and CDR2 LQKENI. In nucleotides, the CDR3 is TGTGCCAGCTCACCCGGTGGGCAGGGGAAGTATGAGCAGTTCTTC. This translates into CASSPGGQGKYEQFF.

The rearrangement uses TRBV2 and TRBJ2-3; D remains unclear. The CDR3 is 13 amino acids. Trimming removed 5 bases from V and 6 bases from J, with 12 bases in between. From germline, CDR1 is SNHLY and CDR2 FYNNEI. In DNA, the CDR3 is TGTGCCAGCAGTTCGACGACTCTGGATACGCAGTATTTT. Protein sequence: CASSSTTLDTQYF.

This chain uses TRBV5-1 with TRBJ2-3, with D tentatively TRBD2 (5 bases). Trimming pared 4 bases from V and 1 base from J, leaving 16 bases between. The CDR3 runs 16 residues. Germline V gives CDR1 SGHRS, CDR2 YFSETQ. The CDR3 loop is CASSPPLAGGTDTQYF. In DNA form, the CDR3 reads TGCGCCAGCAGCCCCCCTCTAGCTGGGGGCACAGATACGCAGTATTTT.

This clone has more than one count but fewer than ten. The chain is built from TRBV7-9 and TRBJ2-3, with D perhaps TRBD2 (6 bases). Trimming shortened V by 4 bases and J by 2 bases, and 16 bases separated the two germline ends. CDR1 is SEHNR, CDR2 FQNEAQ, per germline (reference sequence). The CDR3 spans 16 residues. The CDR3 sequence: CASSSLGGKDTDTQYF. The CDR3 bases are TGTGCCAGCAGCTCCCTGGGCGGGAAGGACACAGATACGCAGTATTTT.

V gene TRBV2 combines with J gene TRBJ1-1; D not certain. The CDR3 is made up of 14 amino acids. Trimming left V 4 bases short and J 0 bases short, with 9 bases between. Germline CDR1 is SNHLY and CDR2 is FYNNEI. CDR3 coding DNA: TGTGCCAGCAGTGTACAGACCATGAACACTGAAGCTTTCTTT. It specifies CASSVQTMNTEAFF.

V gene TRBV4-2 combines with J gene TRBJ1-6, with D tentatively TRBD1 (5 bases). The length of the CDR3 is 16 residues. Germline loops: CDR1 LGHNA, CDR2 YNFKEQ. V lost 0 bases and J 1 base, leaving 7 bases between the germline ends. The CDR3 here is CASSQDPGSYNSPLHF. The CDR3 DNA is TGTGCCAGCAGCCAAGATCCAGGGTCCTATAATTCACCCCTCCACTTT.

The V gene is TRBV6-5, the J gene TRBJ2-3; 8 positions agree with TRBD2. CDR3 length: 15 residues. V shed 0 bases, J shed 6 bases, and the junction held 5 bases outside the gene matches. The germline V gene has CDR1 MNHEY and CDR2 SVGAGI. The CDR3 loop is CASSYSGRGADTQYF. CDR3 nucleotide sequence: TGTGCCAGCAGTTACTCGGGGCGGGGGGCCGATACGCAGTATTTT.